A single sample gave rise to the 3 T cell receptor beta chains below, sequenced in a study of control samples from healthy donors and cancer patients. TCRdb's table, derived via immunoSEQ multiplex PCR, lists solely in-frame clones and lacks some. The table lists about 65,000 clones, 75% to 95% of them singletons, with roughly 1.2% in the top ten. The sample comprised PBMCs. The receptors were gathered from a woman between 45 and 60 years old with colorectal cancer.

The V call is TRBV3-1 (or the pseudogene TRBV3-2), the J call TRBJ1-1; D is undetermined. Trimming removed 3 bases from V and 6 bases from J, with 11 bases in between. Germline V gene data show CDR1 as LGHDT and CDR2 as YNNKEL (reference sequence). The CDR3 sequence is 13 residues long. CDR3 residues: CASSHKGYAEAFF. CDR3 nucleotide sequence: TGTGCCAGCAGCCACAAGGGTTACGCTGAAGCTTTCTTT.

The V gene is TRBV6-1, the J gene TRBJ2-1; possibly TRBD1 for D (5 bases). Deletions cut 2 bases from V and 6 bases from J, with 14 bases between. The CDR3 spans 15 residues. The germline V gene has CDR1 MNHNS and CDR2 SASEGT. The CDR3, as DNA: TGTGCCAGCAGTGAACCGCTTGGGGCCTCCAATGAGCAGTTCTTC. It yields the protein CASSEPLGASNEQFF.

The chain joins TRBV5-1 to TRBJ1-4; the D gene is possibly TRBD1 (5 bases). There are 15 residues in the CDR3. Deletions cut 4 bases from V and 4 bases from J, with 14 bases between. Germline V lookup: CDR1 SGHRS, CDR2 YFSETQ. The CDR3 bases are TGCGCCAGCAGCGAGAGCCAGGGCTTTAATGAAAAACTGTTTTTT. Translating gives CASSESQGFNEKLFF.